The 19 T cell receptor beta chains below were found in one sample sequenced in a study of T cell changes during pregnancy in multiple sclerosis. Measured with immunoSEQ multiplex PCR; TCRdb has only the in-frame clones, and not every one. The repertoire holds 65,000 to 90,000 clones, with approximately 89% as singletons. The sample was peripheral blood, taken in the first trimester of pregnancy. These receptors all come from a female donor with multiple sclerosis, enrolled in a pregnancy study.

This chain connects TRBV5-4 to TRBJ1-3, with D maybe TRBD1 (5 bases). Per the germline V gene, CDR1 is SGHNT and CDR2 is YYREEE (reference sequence). This CDR3 has 16 residues. V gave up 4 bases and J gave up 8 bases, with 22 bases separating them. CDR3 sequence: CASSASIGTRGDTIYF. The CDR3 DNA follows: TGTGCCAGCAGCGCCTCCATCGGGACTCGAGGGGACACCATATATTTT.

The chain has TRBV30 and TRBJ2-7; no clear D. From germline, CDR1 is GTSNPN and CDR2 SVGIG (reference sequence). There are 12 residues in the CDR3. With 3 bases removed from V and 0 bases from J, the gap between germline ends came to 6 bases. CDR3 sequence reads: CAWSASSYEQYF. The CDR3 coding sequence is TGTGCCTGGAGCGCGAGCTCCTACGAGCAGTACTTC.

This chain uses TRBV14 with TRBJ2-1; possibly TRBD2 for D (6 bases). CDR1 is SGHDN and CDR2 is FVKESK in the germline V gene. V was pared by 1 base and J by 3 bases, with 13 bases between. This CDR3 spans 16 amino acids. As DNA, the CDR3 is TGTGCCAGCAGCCAAGTTGCGGGAAACTTCTACAATGAGCAGTTCTTC. As protein: CASSQVAGNFYNEQFF.

This clone was counted once. The J gene is TRBJ2-1, the V gene TRBV28; no clear D gene. V dropped 8 bases and J dropped 2 bases, with 22 bases sitting between them. In germline, CDR1 is MDHEN, CDR2 SYDVKM. The CDR3 extends over 17 amino acids. The CDR3 sequence is CASYPIRRQTTYNEQFF. The CDR3 bases are TGTGCCAGCTACCCGATACGGCGGCAGACGACCTACAATGAGCAGTTCTTC. The complete variable domain, with remaining parts taken from reference TRBV28 and TRBJ2-1, reads DVKVTQSSRYLVKRTGEKVFLECVQDMDHENMFWYRQDPGLGLRLIYFSYDVKMKEKGDIPEGYSVSREKKERFSLILESASTNQTSMYLCASYPIRRQTTYNEQFFGPGTRLTVL.

Only one count was recorded for this clone. The chain carries TRBV7-2 and TRBJ2-7; perhaps TRBD2 as D (6 bases). The CDR3 is 15 amino acids. The germline V and J ends were trimmed by 4 bases and 2 bases, with 15 bases remaining between them. The V gene's germline CDR1 is SGHTA and CDR2 FQGNSA. CDR3 nucleotides: TGTGCCAGCAGCTCCCCCCCGGCGGGAACCTACGAGCAGTACTTC. Amino acid sequence: CASSSPPAGTYEQYF.

V usage is TRBV7-9 and J usage is TRBJ1-4, with TRBD1 matching over 7 bases. This CDR3 has 15 residues. Germline CDR1 and CDR2: SEHNR and FQNEAQ (reference sequence). Germline trimming cut 4 bases from V and 4 bases from J; bases unmatched to any gene: 6. The CDR3: CASSSLDRDNEKLFF. The CDR3 DNA is TGTGCCAGCAGCTCCCTCGACAGGGATAATGAAAAACTGTTTTTT.

The chain couples TRBV18 to TRBJ1-1, with D uncertain. CDR1 and CDR2 from the germline V gene are KGHSH and LQKENI. The CDR3 runs to 15 residues. V gave up 0 bases and J gave up 4 bases, with 12 bases separating them. The CDR3 here is CASSPPGGSPTEAFF. The DNA of the CDR3 is TGTGCCAGCTCACCACCGGGAGGGTCGCCCACTGAAGCTTTCTTT.

The sample holds one count of this clone. The chain combines TRBV4-1 with TRBJ2-7; 9 bases match TRBD2. Trimming removed 1 base from V and 5 bases from J; junction bases left unmatched: 6. CDR3 length: 15 residues. Germline CDR1 MGHRA, CDR2 YSYEKL. The chain's CDR3 is CASSQGVLAGDEQYF. CDR3 nucleotide sequence: TGCGCCAGCAGCCAAGGGGTTTTAGCGGGAGACGAGCAGTACTTC.

V gene TRBV6-1 combines with J gene TRBJ1-3; D remains unclear. The CDR3 sequence is 14 residues long. The germline V gene has CDR1 MNHNS and CDR2 SASEGT. V lost 7 bases, J lost 3 bases, and 13 bases lay in between. The CDR3: CASIPGRYGNTIYF. The CDR3 DNA is TGTGCCAGCATCCCTGGGAGGTATGGAAACACCATATATTTT.

The chain is built from TRBV27 and TRBJ2-5; TRBD1 aligns across 11 bases. Germline V gene data show CDR1 as MNHEY and CDR2 as SMNVEV (reference sequence). V shed 2 bases, J shed 3 bases, and the junction held 2 bases outside the gene matches. The CDR3 runs to 15 residues. The CDR3 here is CASSLGTGGKETQYF. Here the CDR3 DNA reads TGTGCCAGCAGTTTAGGGACAGGGGGTAAAGAGACCCAGTACTTC.

DNA of the CDR3: TGCGCCAGCAGCCAAGGGCGGGGGGGCCCCTACGAGCAGTACTTC. Amino acid sequence: CASSQGRGGPYEQYF. V usage is TRBV4-3 and J usage is TRBJ2-7; 9 bases map to TRBD2. Germline CDR1 and CDR2: LGHNA and YSLEER. Trimming cost V 1 base and J 2 bases; bases outside gene matches: 3. The CDR3 covers 15 residues.

J is TRBJ2-5 and V is TRBV19, with D perhaps TRBD2 (6 bases). CDR1 is LNHDA, CDR2 SQIVND, per germline (reference sequence). Trimming shortened V by 5 bases and J by 5 bases, and 12 bases separated the two germline ends. The CDR3 covers 13 residues. CDR3 sequence reads: CASSALAMETQYF. The CDR3 bases are TGTGCCAGTAGTGCGCTAGCGATGGAGACCCAGTACTTC.

The sample holds a few counts of this clone. The chain couples TRBV6-5 to TRBJ1-2; 10 bases are shared with TRBD1. This CDR3 region has 15 residues. Per the germline V gene, CDR1 is MNHEY and CDR2 is SVGAGI. The junction had 14 bases not matched to a gene; V was cut back by 8 bases and J by 8 bases. CDR3 loop: CASSAYGTGERGYTF. The CDR3 DNA reads as TGTGCCAGCTCCGCCTACGGGACAGGGGAACGGGGCTACACCTTC.

In its sample, this clone was seen a few times. J is TRBJ2-1 and V is TRBV7-9; 10 positions match TRBD2. The junction had 4 bases not matched to a gene; V was cut back by 2 bases and J by 3 bases. CDR1 and CDR2 from the germline V gene are SEHNR and FQNEAQ (reference sequence). The CDR3 spans 16 residues. This chain's CDR3 is CASSLPSGSHYNEQFF. CDR3 bases: TGTGCCAGCAGCTTACCTAGCGGGAGTCACTACAATGAGCAGTTCTTC.

The chain has TRBV30 and TRBJ2-3; TRBD1 agrees at 10 bases. The J segment lost 1 base and the V segment lost 8 bases, leaving 6 bases of the junction unmatched. There are 14 residues in the CDR3. In germline, CDR1 is GTSNPN, CDR2 SVGIG (reference sequence). CDR3 sequence reads: CAGTGAKGTDTQYF. In DNA form, the CDR3 reads TGTGCCGGGACAGGGGCGAAGGGCACAGATACGCAGTATTTT.

The rearrangement joins TRBV7-8 to TRBJ2-5; TRBD1 might be the D (6 bases). CDR1 is SGHVS, CDR2 FQNEAQ, per germline. This CDR3 has 15 amino acids. V was pared by 5 bases and J by 1 base, with 14 bases between. The CDR3 loop is CASSQRGGVQETQYF. The CDR3 DNA reads as TGTGCCAGCAGCCAGCGTGGGGGCGTCCAAGAGACCCAGTACTTC.

CDR3 loop: CASSFEVNTEAFF. The CDR3 DNA is TGCGCCAGCAGCTTTGAGGTGAACACTGAAGCTTTCTTT. This sequence joins TRBV5-1 and TRBJ1-1; the D is unclear. Trimming shortened V by 2 bases and J by 0 bases, and 5 bases separated the two germline ends. Germline-derived CDR1 and CDR2 are SGHRS and YFSETQ. The CDR3 spans 13 residues. The complete variable domain, with remaining parts taken from reference TRBV5-1 and TRBJ1-1, reads KAGVTQTPRYLIKTRGQQVTLSCSPISGHRSVSWYQQTPGQGLQFLFEYFSETQRNKGNFPGRFSGRQFSNSRSEMNVSTLELGDSALYLCASSFEVNTEAFFGQGTRLTVV.

The chain has TRBV28 and TRBJ2-7, with a weak D call TRBD1 (5 bases). Germline V gene lookup returns CDR1 MDHEN and CDR2 SYDVKM. Trimming pared 6 bases from V and 4 bases from J, leaving 19 bases between. This CDR3 is 15 amino acids long. The CDR3 here is CASSQDTPFVYEQYF. The CDR3 nucleotides are TGTGCCAGCAGCCAGGACACTCCTTTCGTGTACGAGCAGTACTTC.

The gene calls are TRBV6-6 and TRBJ1-6; D gene uncertain. This CDR3 region has 13 residues. The V end lost 7 bases, the J end lost 6 bases, and 10 bases lay between the germline ends. Germline-derived CDR1 and CDR2 are MNHNY and SVGAGI (reference sequence). CDR3 residues: CASTHISNSPLHF. The CDR3, as DNA: TGTGCCAGCACCCACATCAGTAATTCACCCCTCCACTTT.